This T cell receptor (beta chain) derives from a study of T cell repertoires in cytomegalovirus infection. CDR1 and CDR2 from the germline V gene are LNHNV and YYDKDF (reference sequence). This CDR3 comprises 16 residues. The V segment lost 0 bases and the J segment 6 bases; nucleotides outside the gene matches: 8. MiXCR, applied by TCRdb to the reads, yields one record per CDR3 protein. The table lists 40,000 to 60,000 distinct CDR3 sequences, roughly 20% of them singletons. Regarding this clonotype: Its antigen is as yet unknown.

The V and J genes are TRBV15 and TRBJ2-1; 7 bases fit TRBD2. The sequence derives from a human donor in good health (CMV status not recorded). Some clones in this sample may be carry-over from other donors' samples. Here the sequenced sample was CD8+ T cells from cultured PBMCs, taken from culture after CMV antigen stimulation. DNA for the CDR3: TGTGCCACCAGCAGAGATCGACTAGCCCTTGGCAATGAGCAGTTCTTC. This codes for CATSRDRLALGNEQFF.